This TCR beta chain was sequenced for a study of CXCR3-negative and CXCR3-positive naive CD8 T cells (dated by TCRdb to between 2017 and 2020). Regarding the study in general: About 150 million TRB reads were obtained in total, roughly 1.5 +/- 0.3 million reads per library. Naive subsets from 5 or 6 donors and memory cells from 3 donors were included in the TRBV-TRBJ cluster analysis. Diversity and physicochemical repertoire analyses were performed on about a dozen donors pooled from two independent experiments.

Each CD8+ T cell subset was flow-sorted in triplicate, and 250,000 to 300,000 cells per subset were placed directly into RLT lysis buffer. To keep memory contaminants out, a stringent definition of naive CD8+ T cells was applied: CD45RO-CCR7+CD27+CD95-. Standard density gradient centrifugation was used to isolate peripheral blood mononuclear cells from buffy coats. A FACSAria III was used to flow-sort naive CD8+ T cells into CXCR3-negative and CXCR3-positive populations. Total RNA was extracted from sorted cells using an RNeasy Mini Kit. To note about this clonotype: It lacks a known antigen.

TCRdb records NextSeq 550 as the sequencer. The Human TCR Profiling Kit (MiLaboratory) was used to make UMI-labeled 5' RACE TRB cDNA libraries. cDNA synthesis used the entire amount of extracted RNA, and PCR amplification then used the entire amount of cDNA produced. Libraries were prepared in parallel with an identical number of PCR cycles. As for the original processing: MIGEC and MiXCR extracted about 50,000 +/- 10,000 unique UMI-labeled TRB cDNA molecules per library, requiring at least two reads per UMI. Each library averaged about 40,000 +/- 10,000 functional in-frame TRB CDR3 nucleotide clonotypes without stop codons. Diversity metrics, including normalized Shannon-Wiener and Chao1, were computed in VDJtools after downsampling to 5000 UMI-labeled TRB molecules per sample. For the central five CDR3 residues, VDJtools calculated physicochemical properties weighted by clonotype size, namely interaction energy, strength, volume and Kidera factor 4. Reads reprocessed by TCRdb are summarized as one entry per CDR3 protein sequence, and DNA is absent. TCRdb assigned the V and J calls; the authors' analysis was not used. Per the sample table, the count is under 150,000 distinct CDR3 sequences. Of the sample, 0.41% falls within the top ten clones.

Broader findings and caveats from the paper: TRBV-TRBJ usage was similar between naive CXCR3-negative and CXCR3-positive cells from the same donor, while memory cells showed distinct patterns. TRB CDR3s from CXCR3-positive naive cells showed higher hydrophobicity (lower Kidera factor 4), lower energy, and higher strength and volume indices than CXCR3-negative naive cells. Because CXCR3 expression was partially decreased after cryopreservation, freshly isolated PBMCs were used for most assays. Repertoire diversity was comparably high in both naive subsets but much lower in memory CD8+ T cells. Because surface CD5, which is linked to self-reactivity in mice, was comparable between the naive subsets, TCR interaction strength was also inferred from TRB CDR3 physicochemical properties.

The CDR3 numbers 13 residues from cysteine through phenylalanine. The DNA is not on file. CDR1 and CDR2 were assigned from the germline V gene (reference sequence) as MNHNY and SVGAGI. The sequence was collected from a human donor in good health. Some clones in this sample may be carry-over from other donors' samples. The sample taken for sequencing was naive CXCR3+ CD8+ T cells from blood. The cell subset or site label, read with the paper, signifies: CD45RO-CCR7+CD27+CD95- naive CD8+ T cells expressing CXCR3 (TNR3+). The sequence links TRBV6-6 to TRBJ2-5; TCRdb names TRBD2, which stays unverified in the absence of DNA. The CDR3 region has the sequence CASSSRQQETQYF.